This TCR beta chain came from a study of blood T cell repertoires in COVID-19. Looking at the study overall: In each case, the material was cDNA or gDNA derived from T cells, B-cell-depleted T cells, or PBMCs.

There are 18 residues in the CDR3. Trimming removed 1 base from V and 5 bases from J; junction bases left unmatched: 15. Per the germline V gene, CDR1 is MNHEY and CDR2 is SMNVEV (reference sequence). Profiling relied on immunoSEQ multiplex PCR, and the TCRdb table lists in-frame clones only, not all of them. The profile shows 300,000 to 500,000 clones, roughly 88% of them singletons. The chain employs TRBV27 and TRBJ1-2; 8 bases map to TRBD1. The TCR was taken from a woman between 40 and 55 years old with acute COVID-19. Sequenced material: PBMCs or T cells enriched from blood (not recorded which). The CDR3 loop reads CASSLYPGQGDPFYGYTF. CDR3 nucleotide sequence: TGTGCCAGCAGTTTATACCCCGGACAGGGCGACCCGTTTTATGGCTACACCTTC.